The 27 T cell receptor beta chains in this list originate from one sample, sequenced in a study of cytomegalovirus exposure and HLA in healthy donors. The study ran its PCR with 60 Vbeta and 13 Jbeta primers. Profiling relied on immunoSEQ multiplex PCR, and the TCRdb table lists in-frame clones only, not all of them. Here the sample spans about 120,000 clones, approximately 58% being singletons. Sequencing was performed on PBMCs. The receptors derive from a woman in her 30s in good health and CMV-seronegative.

This clone was detected once. The DNA is left out, because the CDR3 cannot be placed on it with certainty; the CDR3 is given as TCRdb lists it. This specimen includes other DNA sequences encoding the same CDR3. The V and J genes are TRBV5-4 and TRBJ1-1; the table's D gene call, TRBD1, was not cross checked with the DNA. Germline V gene lookup returns CDR1 SGHNT and CDR2 YYREEE (reference sequence). Inclusive of both ends, the CDR3 amounts to 14 amino acids. CDR3 amino acids: CASSWGQGNTEAFF.

The rearrangement links TRBV4-2 to TRBJ2-1; D is uncertain. Germline lookup yields CDR1 LGHNA and CDR2 YNFKEQ. The ends were cut back, 3 bases at V and 0 bases at J, with 12 bases in the middle. The CDR3 runs 16 residues. CDR3 nucleotides: TGTGCCAGCAGCCAGTCGCAGGCGAGCTCCTACAATGAGCAGTTCTTC. As protein: CASSQSQASSYNEQFF.

This clone was seen a few times. The rearrangement joins TRBV19 to TRBJ2-1; D not resolved. CDR1 and CDR2 (germline): LNHDA, SQIVND (reference sequence). V gave up 6 bases and J gave up 0 bases, with 12 bases separating them. CDR3 size: 15 residues. CDR3 residues: CASSLPGSSYNEQFF. The CDR3 nucleotides are TGTGCCAGTAGCTTGCCAGGCAGCTCCTACAATGAGCAGTTCTTC.

V is TRBV9 and J is TRBJ2-7; 7 nucleotides match TRBD2. The V gene end was trimmed by 0 bases and the J gene end by 4 bases; junction bases not matched to a gene: 10. CDR1 and CDR2 (germline): SGDLS, YYNGEE. There are 16 residues in the CDR3. DNA of the CDR3: TGTGCCAGCAGCGTAGGAGGTAGCGGGCGGTTTTACGAGCAGTACTTC. It specifies CASSVGGSGRFYEQYF.

The sample holds a few counts of this clone. V and J are TRBV27 and TRBJ2-7; TRBD2 might be the D (6 bases). Germline CDR1 and CDR2: MNHEY and SMNVEV (reference sequence). The CDR3 is made up of 11 amino acids. V lost 3 bases, J lost 7 bases, and 7 bases lay in between. This chain's CDR3 is CASSLGTEQYF. The CDR3 coding sequence is TGTGCCAGCAGTTTGGGGACTGAGCAGTACTTC.

J is TRBJ2-7 and V is TRBV15; perhaps TRBD2 as D (6 bases). In germline, CDR1 is LNHNV, CDR2 YYDKDF (reference sequence). This CDR3 spans 13 amino acids. The ends were cut back, 5 bases at V and 3 bases at J, with 11 bases in the middle. The CDR3 is CATSPGTYYEQYF. The CDR3 coding sequence is TGTGCCACCAGCCCGGGGACTTACTACGAGCAGTACTTC. Using reference TRBV15 and TRBJ2-7 for the parts outside the CDR3, the full variable domain is DAMVIQNPRYQVTQFGKPVTLSCSQTLNHNVMYWYQQKSSQAPKLLFHYYDKDFNNEADTPDNFQSRRPNTSFCFLDIRSPGLGDTAMYLCATSPGTYYEQYFGPGTRLTVT.

The V call is TRBV7-9, the J call TRBJ1-1, with TRBD1 as a possible D gene (5 bases). Deletions cut 5 bases from V and 1 base from J, with 17 bases between. Germline CDR1 and CDR2: SEHNR and FQNEAQ (reference sequence). CDR3 size: 16 residues. The DNA of the CDR3 is TGTGCCAGCAGCCCAACTTCGGGACTGACGAACACTGAAGCTTTCTTT. Its translation: CASSPTSGLTNTEAFF.

The chain joins TRBV7-2 to TRBJ2-1; 9 positions match TRBD2. Losses at the gene ends were 4 bases for V and 10 bases for J; bases not matched to a gene: 8. Germline assignment: CDR1 SGHTA and CDR2 FQGNSA. This CDR3 has 14 residues. This CDR3 is CASSSASGIGEQFF. For the CDR3, the DNA is TGTGCCAGCAGCTCCGCTAGCGGGATAGGGGAGCAGTTCTTC.

The chain carries TRBV19 and TRBJ2-5; tentatively, D is TRBD2 (6 bases). V was shortened by 5 bases and J by 4 bases, with 17 bases between the two germline ends. The germline V gene encodes CDR1 LNHDA and CDR2 SQIVND (reference sequence). This CDR3 spans 15 amino acids. Here the CDR3 DNA reads TGTGCCAGTAGTTCTGGACTAACGGGAGTAGAGACCCAGTACTTC. This encodes CASSSGLTGVETQYF. The full variable domain, rest sourced from reference TRBV19 and TRBJ2-5, is DGGITQSPKYLFRKEGQNVTLSCEQNLNHDAMYWYRQDPGQGLRLIYYSQIVNDFQKGDIAEGYSVSREKKESFPLTVTSAQKNPTAFYLCASSSGLTGVETQYFGPGTRLLVL.

This clone was recorded only once. V is TRBV27 and J is TRBJ2-1, with 8 nucleotides matching TRBD2. CDR1 is MNHEY, CDR2 SMNVEV, per germline (reference sequence). V shed 5 bases, J shed 9 bases, and the junction held 9 bases outside the gene matches. CDR3 length: 14 residues. CDR3 sequence reads: CASSPGLALGEQFF. CDR3 nucleotide sequence: TGTGCCAGCAGTCCCGGACTAGCTTTGGGTGAGCAGTTCTTC.

This chain links TRBV30 with TRBJ1-2; maybe TRBD1 (5 bases). CDR3 size: 13 residues. CDR1 GTSNPN and CDR2 SVGIG come from the germline V gene (reference sequence). Trimming pared 4 bases from V and 3 bases from J, leaving 12 bases between. CDR3 sequence: CAWNQGFDYGYTF. The CDR3, as DNA: TGTGCCTGGAACCAGGGATTCGACTATGGCTACACCTTC.

The gene calls are TRBV7-6 and TRBJ1-5; the D is unclear. V shed 0 bases and J shed 0 bases, with 6 bases lying between them. Germline V gene lookup returns CDR1 SGHVS and CDR2 FNYEAQ. CDR3 size: 15 residues. CDR3 nucleotides: TGTGCCAGCAGCTTAGCGCCGGGTAGCAATCAGCCCCAGCATTTT. Translated: CASSLAPGSNQPQHF.

The chain joins TRBV4-1 to TRBJ2-7, with D uncertain. The CDR3 spans 15 residues. With 2 bases removed from V and 2 bases from J, the gap between germline ends came to 13 bases. The germline V gene has CDR1 MGHRA and CDR2 YSYEKL. The CDR3 region is CASSQTHPAAYEQYF. CDR3 nucleotide sequence: TGCGCCAGCAGCCAAACCCATCCCGCAGCCTACGAGCAGTACTTC.

The chain employs TRBV30 and TRBJ2-7; 7 bases align to TRBD1. J lost 2 bases, V lost 0 bases, and 19 bases had no gene match. There are 19 residues in the CDR3. The germline gives CDR1 GTSNPN, CDR2 SVGIG (reference sequence). CDR3 in amino acids: CAWSVGGQFGRRGTYEQYF. CDR3 DNA: TGTGCCTGGAGTGTTGGAGGTCAATTCGGTCGCAGGGGGACCTACGAGCAGTACTTC. Using reference TRBV30 and TRBJ2-7 for the parts outside the CDR3, the full variable domain is SQTIHQWPATLVQPVGSPLSLECTVEGTSNPNLYWYRQAAGRGLQLLFYSVGIGQISSEVPQNLSASRPQDRQFILSSKKLLLSDSGFYLCAWSVGGQFGRRGTYEQYFGPGTRLTVT.

V and J are TRBV28 and TRBJ1-2, with D possibly matching TRBD1 (6 bases). Trimming removed 7 bases at V and 2 bases at J, with 17 bases between. Per germline, CDR1 MDHEN and CDR2 SYDVKM. The CDR3 is made up of 15 amino acids. In DNA form, the CDR3 reads TGTGCCAGCATGTCCGTGGGGGGGCCCAACTATGGCTACACCTTC. Translation gives CASMSVGGPNYGYTF.

The chain links TRBV15 to TRBJ1-5; tentatively, D is TRBD1 (6 bases). Germline CDR1 and CDR2: LNHNV and YYDKDF (reference sequence). The CDR3 has 17 amino acids. Trimming pared 5 bases from V and 0 bases from J, leaving 17 bases between. The CDR3 protein is CATSVLFRTDSNQPQHF. As DNA, the CDR3 is TGTGCCACCAGCGTCCTTTTTAGGACAGATAGCAATCAGCCCCAGCATTTT.

The chain carries TRBV5-1 and TRBJ2-7; possible D gene TRBD2, 5 bases. Trimming took 5 bases from V and 0 from J, leaving 18 bases between them. Germline assignment: CDR1 SGHRS and CDR2 YFSETQ. The CDR3 runs to 16 residues. The CDR3 reads CASRGVASRDSYEQYF. The CDR3 DNA follows: TGCGCCAGCAGGGGAGTCGCGAGTCGGGACTCCTACGAGCAGTACTTC.

The chain is built from TRBV14 and TRBJ2-1, with 11 bases aligning to TRBD2. J was trimmed by 9 bases and V by 4 bases; bases with no gene match: 8. Germline V CDR1 and CDR2: SGHDN, FVKESK. The CDR3 runs 15 residues. CDR3 residues: CASSRLAGGQAEQFF. In nucleotides, the CDR3 is TGTGCCAGCAGCCGGCTAGCGGGAGGACAGGCTGAGCAGTTCTTC.

The rearrangement links TRBV11-3 to TRBJ2-1; no clear D gene. CDR1 SGHNT and CDR2 YENEEA come from the germline V gene. Trimming stripped 5 bases from V and 0 bases from J, with 20 bases between. The CDR3 is 18 amino acids. Written as DNA, the CDR3 is TGTGCCAGCAGCCCACTGCTCAGCGCCCTTAGCTCCTACAATGAGCAGTTCTTC. Translated: CASSPLLSALSSYNEQFF. Combining the CDR3 with reference TRBV11-3 and TRBJ2-1 gives the whole variable domain EAGVVQSPRYKIIEKKQPVAFWCNPISGHNTLYWYLQNLGQGPELLIRYENEEAVDDSQLPKDRFSAERLKGVDSTLKIQPAELGDSAVYLCASSPLLSALSSYNEQFFGPGTRLTVL.

The gene calls are TRBV11-3 and TRBJ2-3, with D unclear. The germline V gene has CDR1 SGHNT and CDR2 YENEEA. V lost 2 bases, J lost 4 bases, and 7 bases lay in between. The CDR3 has 13 amino acids. CDR3 in amino acids: CASSLQSADTQYF. In DNA form, the CDR3 reads TGTGCCAGCAGCTTACAGAGCGCAGATACGCAGTATTTT.

In nucleotides, the CDR3 is TGTGCCAGCAGCTTAGGCGAGTCGGCCTACGAGCAGTACTTC. Translated, it gives CASSLGESAYEQYF. J is TRBJ2-7 and V is TRBV7-9; D not certain. Germline CDR1 reads SEHNR; CDR2 reads FQNEAQ (reference sequence). V was trimmed by 1 base and J by 2 bases, leaving 9 bases between them. The CDR3 is 14 amino acids.

Only one count was recorded for this clone. The chain combines TRBV27 with TRBJ2-7; D ambiguous. The CDR3 is 12 residues long. V was shortened by 4 bases and J by 2 bases, with 6 bases between the two germline ends. In germline, CDR1 is MNHEY, CDR2 SMNVEV (reference sequence). The CDR3 sequence: CASSSLAYEQYF. The DNA for the CDR3 is TGTGCCAGCAGTTCTCTCGCCTACGAGCAGTACTTC.

This chain uses TRBV19 with TRBJ1-4; 7 nucleotides match TRBD1. V shed 3 bases and J 2 bases; nucleotides not matched to a gene: 3. The CDR3 runs to 15 residues. Germline CDR1 and CDR2: LNHDA and SQIVND (reference sequence). DNA for the CDR3: TGTGCCAGTAGTATCGGACAGGCGACTAATGAAAAACTGTTTTTT. The encoded protein is CASSIGQATNEKLFF. The whole variable domain, filled in from reference TRBV19 and TRBJ1-4, reads DGGITQSPKYLFRKEGQNVTLSCEQNLNHDAMYWYRQDPGQGLRLIYYSQIVNDFQKGDIAEGYSVSREKKESFPLTVTSAQKNPTAFYLCASSIGQATNEKLFFGSGTQLSVL.

This clone came up a few times. The J gene is TRBJ1-1, the V gene TRBV6-1; a weak D match, TRBD1 (5 bases). Between the trimmed V and J ends, which lost 10 bases and 5 bases, there was a span of 17 bases. Germline CDR1 MNHNS, CDR2 SASEGT. This CDR3 region has 13 residues. The CDR3 coding sequence is TGTGCCATCGACCCCAGGGAAGGGACTGAAGCTTTCTTT. Its protein product is CAIDPREGTEAFF.

The chain joins TRBV4-3 to TRBJ2-5; D not resolved. CDR1 and CDR2 from the germline V gene are LGHNA and YSLEER. V was clipped by 3 bases and J by 1 base, with 12 bases between them. This CDR3 has 15 residues. Here the CDR3 reads CASSQPGQAQETQYF. CDR3 nucleotide sequence: TGCGCCAGCAGCCAGCCTGGGCAGGCCCAAGAGACCCAGTACTTC.

The V and J genes are TRBV7-2 and TRBJ2-5; 9 bases are a match to TRBD1. Germline CDR1 SGHTA, CDR2 FQGNSA. J gave up 4 bases and V 3 bases, and 9 bases lay outside the gene matches. The length of the CDR3 is 16 residues. The CDR3 sequence is CASSLRGQGRGETQYF. CDR3 coding DNA: TGTGCCAGCAGCTTGAGGGGACAGGGAAGGGGAGAGACCCAGTACTTC.

This clone is termed medium-sized. This chain connects TRBV6-1 to TRBJ2-3; the D gene is possibly TRBD2 (7 bases). Germline CDR1 reads MNHNS; CDR2 reads SASEGT. V lost 2 bases and J 3 bases, leaving 15 bases between the germline ends. This CDR3 region has 16 residues. The CDR3 bases are TGTGCCAGCAGTGAAATGGGGGGGCGCGGTACAGATACGCAGTATTTT. Encoded protein: CASSEMGGRGTDTQYF.